What follows are 6 T cell receptor beta chains derived from one specimen sequenced in a study of CD8+ T cells in alopecia areata. Isolated RNA was reverse transcribed into cDNA used as the sequencing template. The data were produced by immunoSEQ multiplex PCR, yet TCRdb's version contains in-frame clones alone and is incomplete. The sample presents about 120,000 clones, none singletons. The sample consisted of lesional skin. The receptors stem from a C3H/HeJ mouse with alopecia areata. For the strain, the MHC haplotype given is H2-k.

This clone was observed a handful of times. The gene symbols are mouse symbols. Sequencing ends 4 residues short of the CDR3 end; the germline J gene provides the rest. The chain has TRBV19 and TRBJ2-3; weak D call: TRBD1 (6 bases). CDR3 length: 15 amino acids. Germline V gives CDR1 FNHDT, CDR2 SITEND (reference sequence). The V end was cut by 5 bases, the J end by 0 bases, with 13 bases between. The covered CDR3 bases are TGTGCCAGCAGCCTCGACAGGACTAGTGCAGAA. Protein product: CASSLDRTSAE. The full CDR3 protein reads CASSLDRTSAETLYF.

On this clone: Gene names follow the mouse nomenclature. The CDR3 extends 4 residues past the end of the read, so its final part is completed from the germline J gene. The chain has TRBV19 and TRBJ2-1; 14 nucleotides align to TRBD2. This CDR3 has 15 amino acids. Germline loops: CDR1 FNHDT, CDR2 SITEND (reference sequence). The sequenced CDR3 bases are TGTGCCAGCAGCCCCCGGGACTGGGGGGGCGCT. As protein: CASSPRDWGGA. The whole CDR3 region reads CASSPRDWGGAEQFF.

In this sample, this clone turned up a few times. Genes and germline come from the mouse. The read comes to an end 4 residues before the CDR3 does, leaving the germline J gene to fill in the end. The chain combines TRBV1 with TRBJ2-7; D may be TRBD1 (5 bases). This CDR3 comprises 14 residues. V dropped 4 bases and J dropped 0 bases, with 10 bases sitting between them. CDR1 is NSQYPW and CDR2 is LRSPGD in the germline V gene (reference sequence). The CDR3 reads CTCSVTVSSYEQYF. The sequenced CDR3 bases are TGCACCTGCAGTGTGACAGTCAGCTCCTAT.

As concerns this clone: Gene names are the mouse ones. Read coverage stops 4 residues before the CDR3 terminus; the germline J gene supplies the remainder. The V call is TRBV13-1, the J call TRBJ2-7; the match to TRBD2 covers 9 bases. V dropped 3 bases and J dropped 2; count of bases not matched to a gene: 6. CDR1 is NSHNY and CDR2 is SYGAGN in the germline V gene. The CDR3 runs 15 residues. CDR3 DNA (partial): TGTGCCAGCAGTGGAGAGGACTGGGGTACCTAT. Protein sequence: CASSGEDWGTY. From start to end, the CDR3 is CASSGEDWGTYEQYF.

A word on this clone: The germline and genes are mouse ones. From the germline J gene comes the end of the CDR3, since the read stops 4 residues before it. The V call is TRBV13-3, the J call TRBJ2-1, with 7 positions matching TRBD2. V lost 10 bases and J lost 4; bases outside the gene matches: 8. CDR3 length: 13 amino acids. The germline V gene encodes CDR1 NNHDY and CDR2 SYVADS. The CDR3 loop is CAGMVGGYAEQFF. The sequenced part of the CDR3 DNA is TGTGCCGGCATGGTGGGGGGATATGCT.

For this clone: The listed genes are named as in mouse. The read halts 4 residues ahead of the CDR3 end, with the missing end drawn from the germline J gene. The chain joins TRBV29 to TRBJ2-2; D might be TRBD2 (6 bases). This CDR3 contains 15 residues. Trimming took off 2 bases at V and 1 base at J, with 8 bases between the two ends. The V gene's germline CDR1 is MSHET and CDR2 SYDVDS. Incomplete CDR3 DNA: TGTGCTAGCAGTTTAGGACTGTTAAACACCGGG. It is translated as CASSLGLLNTG. The full CDR3 reads CASSLGLLNTGQLYF. Drawing the rest from reference TRBV29 and TRBJ2-2, the complete variable domain is DMKVTQMPRYLIKRMGENVLLECGQDMSHETMYWYRQDPGLGLQLIYISYDVDSNSEGDIPKGYRVSRKKREHFSLILDSAKTNQTSVYFCASSLGLLNTGQLYFGEGSKLTVL.